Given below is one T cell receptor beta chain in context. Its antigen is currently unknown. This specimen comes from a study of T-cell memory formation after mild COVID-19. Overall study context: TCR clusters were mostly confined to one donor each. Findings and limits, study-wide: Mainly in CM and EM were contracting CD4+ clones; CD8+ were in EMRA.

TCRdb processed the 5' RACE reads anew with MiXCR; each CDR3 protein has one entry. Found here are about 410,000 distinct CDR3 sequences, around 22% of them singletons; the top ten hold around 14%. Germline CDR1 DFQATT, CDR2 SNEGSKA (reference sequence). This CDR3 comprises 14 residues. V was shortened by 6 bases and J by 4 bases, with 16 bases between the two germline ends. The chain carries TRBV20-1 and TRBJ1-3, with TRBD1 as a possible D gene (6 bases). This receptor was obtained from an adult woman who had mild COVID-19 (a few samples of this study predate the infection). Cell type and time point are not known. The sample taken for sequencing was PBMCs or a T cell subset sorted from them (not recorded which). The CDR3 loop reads CSASRGVGGNTIYF. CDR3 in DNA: TGCAGTGCAAGCAGGGGAGTGGGAGGAAACACCATATATTTT.